This T cell receptor (beta chain) was profiled in a study of T cells in Graves' hyperthyroidism and ophthalmopathy. General observations from the study: Among clonotypes expanded in thyroid above 0.001, most were also found in blood. Ophthalmopathy was told apart from stable hyperthyroidism by a 13 V-J model.

Amplified TCR beta CDR3 regions derived from RNA transcripts. A set of HTBI primers served as the primers for a first-round RT-PCR of the TCR CDR3. TCRdb analysed the multiplex PCR reads with MiXCR anew, one entry per CDR3 protein. The sample holds roughly 170,000 distinct CDR3 sequences, about a sixth seen once. The CDR3 sequence is 17 residues long. Looked up from germline, CDR1 is SEHNR and CDR2 is FQNEAQ (reference sequence). V shed 6 bases and J 8 bases; nucleotides not matched to a gene: 15. This clonotype was counted ten times or more. Its antigen is undetermined. Sequencing input: blood. The clonotype originates from a woman aged 45 to 65 with Graves' hyperthyroidism. The V gene is TRBV7-9, the J gene TRBJ2-1; 11 bases map to TRBD2. CDR3 bases: TGTGCCAGCAGTAGAGCTTCGAGGGTAGCGGGGGGGCATGAGCAGTTCTTC. Its protein product is CASSRASRVAGGHEQFF.